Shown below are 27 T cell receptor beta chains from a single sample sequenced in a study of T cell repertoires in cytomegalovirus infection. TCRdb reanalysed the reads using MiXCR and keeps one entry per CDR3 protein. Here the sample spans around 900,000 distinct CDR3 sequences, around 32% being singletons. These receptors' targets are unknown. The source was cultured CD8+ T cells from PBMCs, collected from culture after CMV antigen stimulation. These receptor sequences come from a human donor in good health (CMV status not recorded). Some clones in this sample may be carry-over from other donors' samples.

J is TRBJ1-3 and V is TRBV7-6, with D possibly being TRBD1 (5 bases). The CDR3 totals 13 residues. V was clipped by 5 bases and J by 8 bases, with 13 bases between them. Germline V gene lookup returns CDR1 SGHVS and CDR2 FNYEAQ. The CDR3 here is CASSPRDRYTIYF. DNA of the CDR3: TGTGCCAGCAGCCCCAGGGACCGCTACACCATATATTTT.

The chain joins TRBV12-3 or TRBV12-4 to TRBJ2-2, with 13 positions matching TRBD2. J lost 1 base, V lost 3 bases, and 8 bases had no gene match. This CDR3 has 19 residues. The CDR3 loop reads CASSFQGLAGSLNTGELFF. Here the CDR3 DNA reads TGTGCCAGCAGTTTCCAGGGACTAGCGGGGAGCCTGAACACCGGGGAGCTGTTTTTT.

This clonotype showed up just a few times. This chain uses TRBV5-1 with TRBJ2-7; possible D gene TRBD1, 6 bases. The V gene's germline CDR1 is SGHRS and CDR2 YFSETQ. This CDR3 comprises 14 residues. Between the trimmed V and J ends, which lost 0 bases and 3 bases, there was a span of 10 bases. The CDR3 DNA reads TGCGCCAGCAGCTTGGGCCAGGGGTACTACGAGCAGTACGTC. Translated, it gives CASSLGQGYYEQYV.

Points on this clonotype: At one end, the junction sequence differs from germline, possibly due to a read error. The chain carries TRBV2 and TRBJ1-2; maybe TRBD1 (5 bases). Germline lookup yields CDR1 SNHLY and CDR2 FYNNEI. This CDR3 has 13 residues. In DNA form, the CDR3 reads TGTGCCAGCAGTGAAACGGGGGGATATGGCTGCACCTTC. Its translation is CASSETGGYGCTF.

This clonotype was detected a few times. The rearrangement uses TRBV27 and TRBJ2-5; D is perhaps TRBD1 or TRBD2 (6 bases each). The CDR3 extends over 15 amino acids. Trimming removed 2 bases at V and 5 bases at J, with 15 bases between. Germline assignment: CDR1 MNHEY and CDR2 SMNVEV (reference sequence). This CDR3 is CASSLGGGLFETQYF. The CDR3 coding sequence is TGTGCCAGCAGTTTAGGAGGGGGGCTTTTTGAGACCCAGTACTTC.

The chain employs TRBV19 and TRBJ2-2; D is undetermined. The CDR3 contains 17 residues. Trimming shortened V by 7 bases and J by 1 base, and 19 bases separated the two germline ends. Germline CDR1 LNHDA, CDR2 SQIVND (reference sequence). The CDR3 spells CASISLGVLGNTGELFF. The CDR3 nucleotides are TGTGCCAGTATTAGCCTTGGGGTCCTGGGGAACACCGGGGAGCTGTTTTTT.

This chain's CDR3 is CASSVGTGGYEQYF. CDR3 sequence (DNA): TGTGCCAGCAGCGTAGGGACAGGGGGCTACGAGCAGTACTTC. The chain is built from TRBV7-6 and TRBJ2-7; 11 bases match TRBD1. The CDR3 contains 14 residues. V lost 5 bases to trimming and J lost 3 bases; unmatched junction nucleotides: 3. Germline assignment: CDR1 SGHVS and CDR2 FNYEAQ.

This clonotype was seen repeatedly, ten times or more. Here the CDR3 reads CASFPSTGFGYTF. For the CDR3, the DNA is TGTGCCAGCTTTCCATCCACAGGGTTTGGCTACACCTTC. The chain couples TRBV6-1 to TRBJ1-2; perhaps TRBD1 as D (6 bases). The CDR3 has 13 residues. The V end was cut by 8 bases, the J end by 7 bases, with 17 bases between. Germline V gene sequence: CDR1 MNHNS, CDR2 SASEGT.

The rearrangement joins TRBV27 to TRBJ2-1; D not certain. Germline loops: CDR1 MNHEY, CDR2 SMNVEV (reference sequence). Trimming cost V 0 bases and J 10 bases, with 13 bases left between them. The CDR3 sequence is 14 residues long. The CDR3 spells CASSLSTALGEQFF. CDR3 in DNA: TGTGCCAGCAGTTTATCGACGGCGCTGGGGGAGCAGTTCTTC.

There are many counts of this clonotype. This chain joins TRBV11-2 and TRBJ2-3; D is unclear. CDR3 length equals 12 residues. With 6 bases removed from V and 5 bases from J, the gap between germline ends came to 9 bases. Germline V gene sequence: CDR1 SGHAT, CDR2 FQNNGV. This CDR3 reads CASRGGVDTQYF. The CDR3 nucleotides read TGTGCCAGCAGGGGTGGGGTAGATACGCAGTATTTT.

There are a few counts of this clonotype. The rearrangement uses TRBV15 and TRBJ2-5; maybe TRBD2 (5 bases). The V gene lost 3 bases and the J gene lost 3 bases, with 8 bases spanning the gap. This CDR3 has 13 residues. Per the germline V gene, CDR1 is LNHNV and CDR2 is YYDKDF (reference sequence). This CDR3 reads CATSRDLKETQYF. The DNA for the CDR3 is TGTGCCACCAGCAGGGACTTAAAAGAGACCCAGTACTTC.

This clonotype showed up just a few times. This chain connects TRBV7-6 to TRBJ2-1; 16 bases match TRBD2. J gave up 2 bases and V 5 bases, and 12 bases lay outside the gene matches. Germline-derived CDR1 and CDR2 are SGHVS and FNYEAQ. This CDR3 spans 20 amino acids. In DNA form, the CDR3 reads TGTGCCAGCAGCCCCCGAGAGGGGACTAGCGGGGGGGCACCCTACAATGAGCAGTTCTTC. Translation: CASSPREGTSGGAPYNEQFF. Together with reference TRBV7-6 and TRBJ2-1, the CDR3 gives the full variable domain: GAGVSQSPRYKVTKRGQDVALRCDPISGHVSLYWYRQALGQGPEFLTYFNYEAQQDKSGLPNDRFSAERPEGSISTLTIQRTEQRDSAMYRCASSPREGTSGGAPYNEQFFGPGTRLTVL.

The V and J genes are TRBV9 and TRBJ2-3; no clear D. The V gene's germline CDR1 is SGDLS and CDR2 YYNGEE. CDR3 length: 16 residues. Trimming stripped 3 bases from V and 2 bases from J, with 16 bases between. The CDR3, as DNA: TGTGCCAGCAGCGAGAGATTGACGCCCCCCACAGATACGCAGTATTTT. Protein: CASSERLTPPTDTQYF. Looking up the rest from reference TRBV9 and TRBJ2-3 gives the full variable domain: DSGVTQTPKHLITATGQRVTLRCSPRSGDLSVYWYQQSLDQGLQFLIQYYNGEERAKGNILERFSAQQFPDLHSELNLSSLELGDSALYFCASSERLTPPTDTQYFGPGTRLTVL.

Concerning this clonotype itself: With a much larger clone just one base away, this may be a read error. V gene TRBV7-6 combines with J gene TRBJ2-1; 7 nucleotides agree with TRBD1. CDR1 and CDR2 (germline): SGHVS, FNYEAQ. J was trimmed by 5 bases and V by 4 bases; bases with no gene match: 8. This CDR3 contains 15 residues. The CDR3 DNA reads TGTGCCAGCAGCTCCCCGGGACAGACGAACAATGAGCAGTTCTTC. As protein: CASSSPGQTNNEQFF.

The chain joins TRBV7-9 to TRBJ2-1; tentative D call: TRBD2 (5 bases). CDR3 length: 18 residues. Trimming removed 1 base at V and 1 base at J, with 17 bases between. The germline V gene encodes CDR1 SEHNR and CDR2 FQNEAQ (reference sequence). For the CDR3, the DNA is TGTGCCAGCAGCTTAGAGGACCGATTCGGCGGGTCCTACAATGAGCAGTTCTTC. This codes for CASSLEDRFGGSYNEQFF.

Written as DNA, the CDR3 is TGTGCCAGCAGTGCCTCTTGGGATGAGCAGTTCTTC. It encodes CASSASWDEQFF. This chain links TRBV14 with TRBJ2-1; D unresolved. The germline V gene has CDR1 SGHDN and CDR2 FVKESK. The CDR3 runs to 12 residues. Trimming took 6 bases from V and 8 from J, leaving 11 bases between them.

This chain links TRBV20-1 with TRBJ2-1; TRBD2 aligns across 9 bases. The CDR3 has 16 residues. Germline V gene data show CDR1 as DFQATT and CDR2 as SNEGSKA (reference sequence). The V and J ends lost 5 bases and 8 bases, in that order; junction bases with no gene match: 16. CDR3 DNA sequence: TGCAGTGCTGAGAGGCACGGCGGGGGGGCCCCCTATGAGCAGTTCTTC. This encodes CSAERHGGGAPYEQFF.

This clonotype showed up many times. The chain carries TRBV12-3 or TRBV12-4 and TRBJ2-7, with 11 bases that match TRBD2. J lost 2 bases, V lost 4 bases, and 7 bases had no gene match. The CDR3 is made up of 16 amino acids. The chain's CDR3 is CASSSSSGGKPYEQYF. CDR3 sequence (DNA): TGTGCCAGCAGTTCGTCTAGCGGGGGGAAACCCTACGAGCAGTACTTC.

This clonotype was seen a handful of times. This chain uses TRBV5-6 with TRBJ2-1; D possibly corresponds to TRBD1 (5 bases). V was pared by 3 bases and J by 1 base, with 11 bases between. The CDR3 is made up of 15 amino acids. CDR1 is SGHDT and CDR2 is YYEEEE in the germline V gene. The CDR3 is CASSSDTASYNEQFF. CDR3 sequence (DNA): TGTGCCAGCAGCTCGGACACTGCTTCCTACAATGAGCAGTTCTTC.

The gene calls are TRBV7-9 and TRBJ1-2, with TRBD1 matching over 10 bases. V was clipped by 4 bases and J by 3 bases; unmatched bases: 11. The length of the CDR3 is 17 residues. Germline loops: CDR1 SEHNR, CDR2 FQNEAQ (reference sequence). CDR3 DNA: TGTGCCAGCAGCTCCCCCGACAGGGGGCATAAAGACTATGGCTACACCTTC. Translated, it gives CASSSPDRGHKDYGYTF.

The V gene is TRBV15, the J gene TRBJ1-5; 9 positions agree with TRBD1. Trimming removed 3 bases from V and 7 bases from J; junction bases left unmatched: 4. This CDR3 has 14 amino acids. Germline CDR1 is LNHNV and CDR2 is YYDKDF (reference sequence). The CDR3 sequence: CATSSGQGRQPQHF. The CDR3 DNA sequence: TGTGCCACCAGCAGCGGACAGGGGAGACAGCCCCAGCATTTT. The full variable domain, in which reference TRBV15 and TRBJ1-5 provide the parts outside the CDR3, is DAMVIQNPRYQVTQFGKPVTLSCSQTLNHNVMYWYQQKSSQAPKLLFHYYDKDFNNEADTPDNFQSRRPNTSFCFLDIRSPGLGDTAMYLCATSSGQGRQPQHFGDGTRLSIL.

This CDR3 reads CASSEKPWAGSGQYF. CDR3 nucleotide sequence: TGTGCCAGCAGTGAAAAGCCCTGGGCGGGATCAGGCCAGTACTTC. This rearrangement joins TRBV6-1 to TRBJ2-5; a weak D match, TRBD2 (6 bases). The CDR3 extends over 15 amino acids. Between the trimmed V and J ends, which lost 2 bases and 10 bases, there was a span of 20 bases. CDR1 is MNHNS and CDR2 is SASEGT in the germline V gene.

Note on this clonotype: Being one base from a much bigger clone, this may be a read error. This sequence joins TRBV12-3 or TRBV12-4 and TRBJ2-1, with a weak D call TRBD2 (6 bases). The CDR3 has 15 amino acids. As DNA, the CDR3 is TGTACCAGCAGCGAAAGACTAGGGCCCTACAATGAGCAGTTCTTC. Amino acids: CTSSERLGPYNEQFF.

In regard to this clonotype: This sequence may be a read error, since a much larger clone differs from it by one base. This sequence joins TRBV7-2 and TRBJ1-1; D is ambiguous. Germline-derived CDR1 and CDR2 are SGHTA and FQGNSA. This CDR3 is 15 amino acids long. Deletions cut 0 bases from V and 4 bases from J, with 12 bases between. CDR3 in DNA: TGTACCAGCAGCTTAGCGAGGTACCGAAGCACTGAAGCTTTCTTT. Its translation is CTSSLARYRSTEAFF.

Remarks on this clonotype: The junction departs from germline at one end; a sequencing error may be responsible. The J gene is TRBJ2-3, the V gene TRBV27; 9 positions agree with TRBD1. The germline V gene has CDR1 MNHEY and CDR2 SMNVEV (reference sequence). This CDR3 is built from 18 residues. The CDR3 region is CVSSSLPPGQGVTDTQYF. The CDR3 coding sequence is TGTGTCAGCAGTTCCCTCCCCCCGGGACAGGGAGTCACAGATACGCAGTATTTT.

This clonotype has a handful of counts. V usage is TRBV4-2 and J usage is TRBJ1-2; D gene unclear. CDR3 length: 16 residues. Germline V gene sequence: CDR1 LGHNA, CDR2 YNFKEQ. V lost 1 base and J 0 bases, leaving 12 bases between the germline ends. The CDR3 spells CASSQVPEVANYGYTF. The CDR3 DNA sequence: TGTGCCAGCAGCCAAGTCCCAGAAGTAGCTAACTATGGCTACACCTTC.

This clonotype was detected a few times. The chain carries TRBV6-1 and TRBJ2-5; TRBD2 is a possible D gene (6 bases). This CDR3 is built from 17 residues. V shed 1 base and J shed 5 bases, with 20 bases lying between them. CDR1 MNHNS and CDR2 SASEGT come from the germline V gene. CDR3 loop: CASSEGLREVSWETQYF. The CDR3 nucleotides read TGTGCCAGCAGTGAAGGTTTGAGGGAGGTTAGCTGGGAGACCCAGTACTTC.